The 32 T cell receptor beta chains presented below share a single source sample, sequenced in a study of cytomegalovirus exposure and HLA in healthy donors. The PCR employed 60 Vbeta primers together with 13 Jbeta primers. Sequencing was performed with immunoSEQ multiplex PCR; in TCRdb, only in-frame clones are kept and a portion is missing. The table includes 150,000 to 200,000 clones, around 87% detected once. Material: PBMCs. The receptors here all came from a young woman in good health and CMV-seronegative.

The chain couples TRBV27 to TRBJ2-7; the D gene is possibly TRBD2 (6 bases). This CDR3 comprises 16 residues. V lost 2 bases and J lost 4, with 18 bases in between. The V gene's germline CDR1 is MNHEY and CDR2 SMNVEV (reference sequence). In DNA, the CDR3 is TGTGCCAGCAGTTTAACGGCTAGCGCCGGAGTTTACGAGCAGTACTTC. This gives the protein CASSLTASAGVYEQYF.

This clone was picked up one time. This rearrangement joins TRBV7-9 to TRBJ1-4; the match to TRBD1 covers 11 bases. Germline V gene lookup returns CDR1 SEHNR and CDR2 FQNEAQ (reference sequence). V was clipped by 6 bases and J by 0 bases; unmatched bases: 6. This CDR3 comprises 17 residues. Here the CDR3 DNA reads TGTGCCAGCAGTTCCGGACAGGGGGCTTCAACTAATGAAAAACTGTTTTTT. This gives the protein CASSSGQGASTNEKLFF.

V and J are TRBV19 and TRBJ1-6; 8 positions agree with TRBD1. This CDR3 is 14 amino acids long. CDR1 and CDR2 from the germline V gene are LNHDA and SQIVND (reference sequence). The ends lost 2 bases at V and 8 bases at J; junction bases unmatched: 2. The DNA for the CDR3 is TGTGCCAGTAGTATACAGGGGGCCTATTCACCCCTCCACTTT. Translated: CASSIQGAYSPLHF.

The chain employs TRBV5-6 and TRBJ2-1, with 7 bases matching TRBD2. V shed 4 bases, J shed 5 bases, and the junction held 9 bases outside the gene matches. The CDR3 consists of 15 residues. Germline V gives CDR1 SGHDT, CDR2 YYEEEE. CDR3: CASSQLTSEHNEQFF. The CDR3 DNA reads as TGTGCCAGCAGCCAACTAACTAGCGAGCACAATGAGCAGTTCTTC.

CDR3 amino acids: CASSPTLAGATDTQYF. The CDR3 DNA follows: TGCGCCAGCAGCCCAACCCTAGCGGGAGCTACAGATACGCAGTATTTT. This sequence joins TRBV4-1 and TRBJ2-3; 10 positions agree with TRBD2. V gave up 4 bases and J gave up 3 bases; unmatched junction bases: 7. CDR1 is MGHRA, CDR2 YSYEKL, per germline. CDR3 length equals 16 residues.

The gene calls are TRBV7-9 and TRBJ2-7, with TRBD2 identical over 10 bases. Germline V gene data show CDR1 as SEHNR and CDR2 as FQNEAQ (reference sequence). This CDR3 region has 15 residues. V lost 0 bases to trimming and J lost 2 bases; unmatched junction nucleotides: 1. The CDR3 nucleotides read TGTGCCAGCAGCTTAGCGCTAGCGGGGGCCTACGAGCAGTACTTC. Its protein product is CASSLALAGAYEQYF.

The chain employs TRBV4-1 and TRBJ2-2; possibly TRBD2 for D (6 bases). The length of the CDR3 is 15 residues. Germline V gene lookup returns CDR1 MGHRA and CDR2 YSYEKL. V lost 6 bases and J 5 bases, leaving 16 bases between the germline ends. Here the CDR3 DNA reads TGCGCCAGCAGACTGGGACTGCCGGGGACCGGGGAGCTGTTTTTT. It encodes CASRLGLPGTGELFF.

The chain combines TRBV9 with TRBJ1-2, with 9 bases that match TRBD1. Losses at the gene ends were 0 bases for V and 7 bases for J; bases not matched to a gene: 7. The germline V gene has CDR1 SGDLS and CDR2 YYNGEE. The CDR3 has 15 amino acids. CDR3 bases: TGTGCCAGCAGCGTAGGGCGCACAGGGGGCGTTGGCTACACCTTC. Protein product: CASSVGRTGGVGYTF.

V usage is TRBV6-5 and J usage is TRBJ2-7; D remains ambiguous. This CDR3 spans 11 amino acids. V lost 7 bases, J lost 5 bases, and 9 bases lay in between. Germline loops: CDR1 MNHEY, CDR2 SVGAGI. The CDR3 here is CASKLTNEQYF. The DNA for the CDR3 is TGTGCCAGCAAACTAACGAACGAGCAGTACTTC.

This chain uses TRBV19 with TRBJ1-1; maybe TRBD1 (5 bases). Germline V gives CDR1 LNHDA, CDR2 SQIVND (reference sequence). CDR3 size: 13 residues. Trimming took 6 bases from V and 4 from J, leaving 12 bases between them. The CDR3 nucleotides read TGTGCCAGTAGAGCGGGGGGAACCACTGAAGCTTTCTTT. It translates to CASRAGGTTEAFF.

The chain has TRBV5-4 and TRBJ2-7; 8 nucleotides line up with TRBD2. CDR1 and CDR2 (germline): SGHNT, YYREEE (reference sequence). With 0 bases clipped from V and 6 bases from J, the junction kept 11 bases outside the gene matches. This CDR3 has 16 residues. The CDR3 reads CASSLEWTSPRVEQYF. The CDR3 coding sequence is TGTGCCAGCAGCTTGGAGTGGACTAGCCCCCGGGTCGAGCAGTACTTC. The full variable domain, rest sourced from reference TRBV5-4 and TRBJ2-7, is ETGVTQSPTHLIKTRGQQVTLRCSSQSGHNTVSWYQQALGQGPQFIFQYYREEENGRGNFPPRFSGLQFPNYSSELNVNALELDDSALYLCASSLEWTSPRVEQYFGPGTRLTVT.

To note about this clone: Within the sample, other DNA sequences also encode this same CDR3. The chain employs TRBV19 and TRBJ2-7; 7 bases align to TRBD1. From germline, CDR1 is LNHDA and CDR2 SQIVND (reference sequence). CDR3 size: 14 residues. V gave up 1 base and J gave up 2 bases; unmatched junction bases: 2. Written as DNA, the CDR3 is TGTGCCAGTAGTATAGGGACAGGTCCCTACGAGCAGTACTTC. Amino acids: CASSIGTGPYEQYF.

The rearrangement joins TRBV2 to TRBJ2-5; TRBD2 matches 14 bases. Losses at the gene ends were 10 bases for V and 1 base for J; bases not matched to a gene: 5. Germline values: CDR1 SNHLY, CDR2 FYNNEI. The CDR3 has 15 amino acids. CDR3 loop: CATGTSGSSQETQYF. The CDR3 DNA follows: TGTGCCACTGGGACTAGCGGGAGTTCCCAAGAGACCCAGTACTTC.

In regard to this clone: Other DNA sequences of this sample code for an identical CDR3. The rearrangement uses TRBV7-2 and TRBJ2-6, with D hard to call. Per germline, CDR1 SGHTA and CDR2 FQGNSA. The CDR3 length is 13 residues. V was pared by 4 bases and J by 2 bases, with 3 bases between. The CDR3 spells CASSSPGANVLTF. CDR3 in DNA: TGTGCCAGCAGCTCTCCTGGGGCCAACGTCCTGACTTTC.

The chain joins TRBV9 to TRBJ2-1, with 7 bases fitting TRBD2. The CDR3 is 13 amino acids. The germline V gene has CDR1 SGDLS and CDR2 YYNGEE. The junction had 8 bases not matched to a gene; V was cut back by 4 bases and J by 10 bases. The CDR3 DNA is TGTGCCAGCAGCCCTAGCGGACGGAGGGAGCAGTTCTTC. Translation: CASSPSGRREQFF. Filled out from reference TRBV9 and TRBJ2-1, the complete variable domain reads DSGVTQTPKHLITATGQRVTLRCSPRSGDLSVYWYQQSLDQGLQFLIQYYNGEERAKGNILERFSAQQFPDLHSELNLSSLELGDSALYFCASSPSGRREQFFGPGTRLTVL.

CDR3 loop: CASSVAAGASDTQYF. The CDR3 coding sequence is TGTGCCAGCAGCGTAGCAGCGGGAGCTTCAGATACGCAGTATTTT. The chain combines TRBV9 with TRBJ2-3, with 8 bases aligning to TRBD2. The CDR3 length is 15 residues. Germline V gene sequence: CDR1 SGDLS, CDR2 YYNGEE. Unmatched junction bases numbered 4, after V lost 0 bases and J lost 4 bases.

A few counts support this clone. J is TRBJ2-7 and V is TRBV6-1; D not resolved. The CDR3 is 11 amino acids. Germline V lookup: CDR1 MNHNS, CDR2 SASEGT. V shed 4 bases and J shed 6 bases, with 7 bases lying between them. In DNA form, the CDR3 reads TGTGCCAGCAGTGGCTCTAGCGAGCAGTACTTC. It is translated as CASSGSSEQYF.

The chain couples TRBV14 to TRBJ2-7; the match to TRBD1 covers 8 bases. Germline trimming cut 4 bases from V and 3 bases from J; bases unmatched to any gene: 5. This CDR3 is 14 amino acids long. Looked up from germline, CDR1 is SGHDN and CDR2 is FVKESK. In DNA form, the CDR3 reads TGTGCCAGCAGCCGGGGACAGGAGTACTACGAGCAGTACTTC. This sequence encodes CASSRGQEYYEQYF.

This clone was detected a few times. The genes are TRBV7-2 and TRBJ2-4; D perhaps matches TRBD2 (6 bases). V was clipped by 0 bases and J by 13 bases, with 10 bases between them. Germline V lookup: CDR1 SGHTA, CDR2 FQGNSA. The length of the CDR3 is 12 residues. DNA for the CDR3: TGTGCCAGCAGCTTAGCGCGGGAAAAACAGTACTTC. It codes for CASSLAREKQYF.

This clone turned up a few times. The J gene is TRBJ1-1, the V gene TRBV6-1, with TRBD1 identical over 7 bases. The CDR3 has 13 amino acids. Germline V CDR1 and CDR2: MNHNS, SASEGT. The V gene end was trimmed by 6 bases and the J gene end by 2 bases; junction bases not matched to a gene: 3. CDR3 protein: CASRTGLNTEAFF. The CDR3 bases are TGTGCCAGCAGGACAGGGTTAAACACTGAAGCTTTCTTT.

This clone has more than one count but fewer than ten. The J gene is TRBJ2-2, the V gene TRBV19; D is unclear. This CDR3 contains 13 residues. Trimming took off 5 bases at V and 6 bases at J, with 10 bases between the two ends. CDR1 and CDR2 from the germline V gene are LNHDA and SQIVND (reference sequence). The CDR3 nucleotides read TGTGCCAGTAGTCTCCGACGGGCCGGGGAGCTGTTTTTT. Translated: CASSLRRAGELFF.

This rearrangement joins TRBV30 to TRBJ2-7; the match to TRBD1 covers 7 bases. The CDR3 sequence is 14 residues long. J was trimmed by 2 bases and V by 1 base; bases with no gene match: 5. The V gene's germline CDR1 is GTSNPN and CDR2 SVGIG (reference sequence). The CDR3 DNA reads as TGTGCCTGGAGTGACCCGGGACAGCCCTACGAGCAGTACTTC. Protein sequence: CAWSDPGQPYEQYF.

The J gene is TRBJ1-2, the V gene TRBV6-5; 9 bases fit TRBD1. This CDR3 comprises 14 residues. The germline V gene has CDR1 MNHEY and CDR2 SVGAGI. Trimming cost V 2 bases and J 8 bases; bases outside gene matches: 6. The CDR3 bases are TGTGCCAGCAGTTACGCGCGGGACAGGGCCGGCTACACCTTC. Translation gives CASSYARDRAGYTF.

The chain combines TRBV6-5 with TRBJ2-7; perhaps TRBD2 as D (5 bases). This CDR3 has 14 residues. Germline V lookup: CDR1 MNHEY, CDR2 SVGAGI. The V gene lost 4 bases and the J gene lost 6 bases, with 16 bases spanning the gap. CDR3 DNA sequence: TGTGCCAGCAGTTTGGGGAGCCCTTCGCGCGAGCAGTACTTC. Amino acids: CASSLGSPSREQYF.

The chain has TRBV19 and TRBJ2-1; D might be TRBD2 (6 bases). Germline assignment: CDR1 LNHDA and CDR2 SQIVND (reference sequence). The CDR3 runs to 17 residues. Trimming stripped 5 bases from V and 4 bases from J, with 21 bases between. Here the CDR3 reads CASSSSSGRTNYNEQFF. CDR3 bases: TGTGCCAGTAGTTCCTCTTCCGGGAGAACCAATTACAATGAGCAGTTCTTC.

The chain recombines TRBV7-9 with TRBJ2-3, with D possibly TRBD2 on 5 matching bases. Deletions cut 7 bases from V and 1 base from J, with 12 bases between. The CDR3 extends over 14 amino acids. The germline V gene encodes CDR1 SEHNR and CDR2 FQNEAQ (reference sequence). The CDR3 DNA is TGTGCCAGCACTCCGGGGTTCGGCACAGATACGCAGTATTTT. It yields the protein CASTPGFGTDTQYF.

V and J are TRBV5-5 and TRBJ2-7; 10 positions agree with TRBD1. CDR3 length: 14 amino acids. Unmatched junction bases numbered 7, after V lost 5 bases and J lost 5 bases. From germline, CDR1 is SGHKS and CDR2 YYEKEE (reference sequence). As DNA, the CDR3 is TGTGCCAGCAGTCGGACAGGGGGAGGCGACGAGCAGTACTTC. Translation: CASSRTGGGDEQYF. The entire variable domain, with the rest obtained from reference TRBV5-5 and TRBJ2-7, is as follows: DAGVTQSPTHLIKTRGQQVTLRCSPISGHKSVSWYQQVLGQGPQFIFQYYEKEERGRGNFPDRFSARQFPNYSSELNVNALLLGDSALYLCASSRTGGGDEQYFGPGTRLTVT.

The chain has TRBV19 and TRBJ2-7; weak D call: TRBD2 (5 bases). V lost 2 bases, J lost 1 base, and 12 bases lay in between. The germline CDR1 and CDR2 sequences are LNHDA and SQIVND (reference sequence). The CDR3 consists of 15 residues. The CDR3 DNA reads TGTGCCAGTAGTATAATGCCGGGGAAATCCTACGAGCAGTACTTC. This gives the protein CASSIMPGKSYEQYF.

V gene TRBV5-5 combines with J gene TRBJ1-1, with D maybe TRBD1 (5 bases). CDR1 and CDR2 (germline): SGHKS, YYEKEE (reference sequence). The CDR3 runs 15 residues. Trimming cost V 2 bases and J 0 bases, with 11 bases left between them. CDR3 residues: CASSLNGALNTEAFF. In DNA, the CDR3 is TGTGCCAGCAGCTTAAATGGGGCGCTGAACACTGAAGCTTTCTTT.

The J gene is TRBJ2-7, the V gene TRBV7-9; a weak D match, TRBD2 (6 bases). The CDR3 totals 14 residues. V dropped 2 bases and J dropped 5 bases, with 13 bases sitting between them. Germline loops: CDR1 SEHNR, CDR2 FQNEAQ (reference sequence). In nucleotides, the CDR3 is TGTGCCAGCAGCTTACAGGGAGGAGGCAACGAGCAGTACTTC. Translating gives CASSLQGGGNEQYF.

The gene calls are TRBV10-3 and TRBJ2-1; perhaps TRBD1 as D (5 bases). The germline gives CDR1 ENHRY, CDR2 SYGVKD. Trimming stripped 10 bases from V and 7 bases from J, with 20 bases between. The CDR3 length is 14 residues. The CDR3 is CATRSKNSGNEQFF. CDR3 sequence (DNA): TGTGCCACCCGTTCGAAAAATTCAGGGAATGAGCAGTTCTTC.

CDR3 sequence reads: CASSKLGSGDRATRQYGYTF. For the CDR3, the DNA is TGTGCCAGCAGCAAATTAGGGAGTGGGGACAGGGCCACGCGGCAATATGGCTACACCTTC. The chain combines TRBV21-1 with TRBJ1-2; the table calls TRBD1, which could not be checked here. TRBV21-1 is listed as a pseudogene. CDR3 length: 20 amino acids.